These 16 T cell receptor beta chains came from one sample sequenced in a study of lymphopenia after photon versus proton radiotherapy. Assay used: immunoSEQ multiplex PCR; TCRdb lists only in-frame clones, some missing. Of thousands of clones in the sample, roughly 90% were seen once. The sample here was peripheral blood, taken from a patient treated with photon-based radiotherapy. The source of these receptors is a man aged 55 to 69 with cholangiocarcinoma.

This chain joins TRBV7-9 and TRBJ1-6, with D maybe TRBD1 (5 bases). This CDR3 is built from 17 residues. Per the germline V gene, CDR1 is SEHNR and CDR2 is FQNEAQ (reference sequence). Trimming stripped 5 bases from V and 6 bases from J, with 20 bases between. CDR3: CASSPQGGVDRNSPLHF. In DNA form, the CDR3 reads TGTGCCAGCAGCCCGCAGGGAGGGGTTGATCGTAATTCACCCCTCCACTTT.

J is TRBJ1-5 and V is TRBV5-5; no clear D. Germline-derived CDR1 and CDR2 are SGHKS and YYEKEE (reference sequence). The CDR3 loop spans 15 amino acids. V was shortened by 0 bases and J by 3 bases, with 10 bases between the two germline ends. The CDR3 coding sequence is TGTGCCAGCAGCTTGGAATTCAGAAACAATCAGCCCCAGCATTTT. Protein sequence: CASSLEFRNNQPQHF.

The genes are TRBV19 and TRBJ2-7; 7 nucleotides match TRBD1. This CDR3 has 16 amino acids. V was clipped by 6 bases and J by 3 bases; unmatched bases: 14. Germline V lookup: CDR1 LNHDA, CDR2 SQIVND (reference sequence). The CDR3 sequence is CASRLRTGAGLYEQYF. CDR3 DNA: TGTGCCAGTAGGCTCCGAACAGGGGCCGGCCTCTACGAGCAGTACTTC.

The chain recombines TRBV6-5 with TRBJ2-3; tentatively, D is TRBD2 (6 bases). V was cut by 4 bases and J by 2 bases, with 16 bases left in between. CDR3 size: 16 residues. Germline loops: CDR1 MNHEY, CDR2 SVGAGI. CDR3 bases: TGTGCCAGCAGTTTATATCCGGGACTTAACACAGATACGCAGTATTTT. It yields the protein CASSLYPGLNTDTQYF.

This chain links TRBV6-4 with TRBJ2-1, with D possibly TRBD1 on 6 matching bases. Per the germline V gene, CDR1 is MRHNA and CDR2 is SNTAGT. Trimming left V 6 bases short and J 7 bases short, with 7 bases between. The CDR3 sequence is 11 residues long. The CDR3 here is CASSRGNEQFF. The DNA of the CDR3 is TGTGCCAGCAGCAGGGGTAATGAGCAGTTCTTC.

This chain joins TRBV5-4 and TRBJ2-3; 8 bases are shared with TRBD2. The CDR3 sequence is 16 residues long. V lost 4 bases to trimming and J lost 6 bases; unmatched junction nucleotides: 13. Germline lookup yields CDR1 SGHNT and CDR2 YYREEE (reference sequence). The CDR3 DNA reads as TGTGCCAGCAGCCTGGAGGACGGGAGGGCGATGGATACGCAGTATTTT. Protein sequence: CASSLEDGRAMDTQYF. Together with reference TRBV5-4 and TRBJ2-3, the CDR3 gives the full variable domain: ETGVTQSPTHLIKTRGQQVTLRCSSQSGHNTVSWYQQALGQGPQFIFQYYREEENGRGNFPPRFSGLQFPNYSSELNVNALELDDSALYLCASSLEDGRAMDTQYFGPGTRLTVL.

V usage is TRBV5-8 and J usage is TRBJ2-7; D is unresolved. Trimming cost V 0 bases and J 6 bases, with 16 bases left between them. The CDR3 consists of 15 residues. Germline V lookup: CDR1 SGHTS, CDR2 YDEGEE. The CDR3 protein is CASSLERLKGSEQYF. CDR3 coding DNA: TGTGCCAGCAGCTTGGAAAGGCTTAAAGGCAGCGAGCAGTACTTC.

The chain has TRBV4-1 and TRBJ1-6; D may be TRBD1 (5 bases). V lost 1 base, J lost 8 bases, and 18 bases lay in between. CDR1 and CDR2 from the germline V gene are MGHRA and YSYEKL. The CDR3 is made up of 17 amino acids. This CDR3 is CASSQAAGAGGYSPLHF. The CDR3 nucleotides are TGCGCCAGCAGCCAAGCGGCGGGAGCGGGGGGATATTCACCCCTCCACTTT.

This clone was seen a few times. The gene calls are TRBV28 and TRBJ1-6, with 7 bases aligning to TRBD1. J lost 9 bases, V lost 1 base, and 6 bases had no gene match. The length of the CDR3 is 15 residues. Germline loops: CDR1 MDHEN, CDR2 SYDVKM. CDR3 bases: TGTGCCAGCAGTTTATCCGGAGGGGGCGGTTCACCCCTCCACTTT. Encoded protein: CASSLSGGGGSPLHF.

This chain connects TRBV28 to TRBJ2-3; 9 positions match TRBD2. V shed 6 bases, J shed 6 bases, and the junction held 16 bases outside the gene matches. This CDR3 is 17 amino acids long. Per the germline V gene, CDR1 is MDHEN and CDR2 is SYDVKM. The CDR3 here is CASSPSLGASGKDTQYF. CDR3 nucleotide sequence: TGTGCCAGCAGCCCATCTCTTGGGGCTAGCGGGAAGGATACGCAGTATTTT. The whole variable domain, remainder taken from reference TRBV28 and TRBJ2-3, is DVKVTQSSRYLVKRTGEKVFLECVQDMDHENMFWYRQDPGLGLRLIYFSYDVKMKEKGDIPEGYSVSREKKERFSLILESASTNQTSMYLCASSPSLGASGKDTQYFGPGTRLTVL.

The chain joins TRBV5-1 to TRBJ2-3; 11 nucleotides agree with TRBD1. The CDR3 is made up of 15 amino acids. After removal of 0 bases from V and 3 bases from J, the junction contained 0 bases not matched to a gene. Germline V lookup: CDR1 SGHRS, CDR2 YFSETQ. CDR3 sequence (DNA): TGCGCCAGCAGCTTGGGGGACAGGGGGACAGATACGCAGTATTTT. It translates to CASSLGDRGTDTQYF.

The chain couples TRBV27 to TRBJ2-3, with 10 bases aligning to TRBD1. Germline CDR1 reads MNHEY; CDR2 reads SMNVEV (reference sequence). The length of the CDR3 is 16 residues. V shed 6 bases and J 6 bases; nucleotides not matched to a gene: 12. CDR3 in DNA: TGTGCCAGCAGGGCCAACCGGGACAGGGGTCTCGATACGCAGTATTTT. Translated, it gives CASRANRDRGLDTQYF.

The chain combines TRBV11-2 with TRBJ2-1, with 7 bases matching TRBD2. This CDR3 spans 14 amino acids. The V and J ends lost 7 bases and 6 bases, in that order; junction bases with no gene match: 9. Germline V gene data show CDR1 as SGHAT and CDR2 as FQNNGV. CDR3 bases: TGTGCCAGCAAACTCGCAGGCGGGGGCAATGAGCAGTTCTTC. Residues: CASKLAGGGNEQFF.

V and J are TRBV25-1 and TRBJ2-5; either TRBD1 or TRBD2 may fit D (7 bases each). The V and J ends lost 5 bases and 2 bases respectively, with 24 bases between them. The germline CDR1 and CDR2 sequences are MGHDK and SYGVNS. The CDR3 covers 18 residues. CDR3 DNA: TGTGCCAGCAGTAGAGGGGGAGGGGGCGACTTCTATCAAGAGACCCAGTACTTC. It is translated as CASSRGGGGDFYQETQYF.

The genes are TRBV19 and TRBJ2-5; 7 nucleotides align to TRBD1. Per the germline V gene, CDR1 is LNHDA and CDR2 is SQIVND (reference sequence). The CDR3 covers 16 residues. With V trimmed by 5 bases and J by 2 bases, 11 bases remained unmatched. CDR3 in amino acids: CASSGSRFRGQETQYF. CDR3 nucleotide sequence: TGTGCCAGTAGTGGGTCCAGATTCAGGGGGCAAGAGACCCAGTACTTC. Using reference TRBV19 and TRBJ2-5 for the parts outside the CDR3, the full variable domain is DGGITQSPKYLFRKEGQNVTLSCEQNLNHDAMYWYRQDPGQGLRLIYYSQIVNDFQKGDIAEGYSVSREKKESFPLTVTSAQKNPTAFYLCASSGSRFRGQETQYFGPGTRLLVL.

In DNA, the CDR3 is TGTGCCAGTAGTTCCGCCTCAGGGGTAGGTCAGCCCCAGCATTTT. It specifies CASSSASGVGQPQHF. The J gene is TRBJ1-5, the V gene TRBV19; D might be TRBD1 (6 bases). Between the trimmed V and J ends, which lost 5 bases and 6 bases, there was a span of 17 bases. The CDR3 extends over 15 amino acids. CDR1 and CDR2 (germline): LNHDA, SQIVND (reference sequence).